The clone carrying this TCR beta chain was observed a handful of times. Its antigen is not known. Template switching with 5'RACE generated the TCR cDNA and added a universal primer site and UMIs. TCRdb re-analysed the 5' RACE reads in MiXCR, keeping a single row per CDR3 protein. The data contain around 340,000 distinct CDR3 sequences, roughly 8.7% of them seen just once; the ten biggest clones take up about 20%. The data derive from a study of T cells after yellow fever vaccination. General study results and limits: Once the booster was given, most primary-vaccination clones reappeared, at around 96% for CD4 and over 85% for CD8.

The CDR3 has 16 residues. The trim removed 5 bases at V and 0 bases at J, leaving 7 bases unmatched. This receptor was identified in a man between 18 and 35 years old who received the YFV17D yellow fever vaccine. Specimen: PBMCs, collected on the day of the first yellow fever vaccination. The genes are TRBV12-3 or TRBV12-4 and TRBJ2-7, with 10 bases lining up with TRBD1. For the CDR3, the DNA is TGTGCCAGCAGTCGGCCTGGGACAGGGGACTCCTACGAGCAGTACTTC. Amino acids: CASSRPGTGDSYEQYF.